The text below deals with one T cell receptor beta chain. This sample was included in a study of graft-versus-host responses after intestinal transplantation. Clones were sequenced by immunoSEQ multiplex PCR, and TCRdb holds only the in-frame ones, with some missing. The sample holds 15,000 or so clones, more than 25% seen once. The culture paired approximately 200,000 irradiated violet-dye-labeled stimulators with approximately 200,000 CFSE-labeled responders. Trimming shortened V by 1 base and J by 1 base, and 7 bases separated the two germline ends. The germline gives CDR1 MNHEY, CDR2 SVGAGI. This CDR3 is 14 amino acids long.

The chain links TRBV6-5 to TRBJ1-1, with D unclear. The receptor was derived from a human patient who received an intestinal transplant. This specimen was alloreactive CD8+ T cells from a mixed lymphocyte reaction culture, taken before intestinal transplant. Sample subset: CFSE-low proliferating T cells sorted from approximately six-day pre-transplant mixed lymphocyte reaction (GvH or HvG direction). CDR3 sequence reads: CASSYWAGNTEAFF. The CDR3 DNA sequence: TGTGCCAGCAGTTACTGGGCAGGGAACACTGAAGCTTTCTTT.